These T cell receptor beta chains were read from a single sample in a study of CD8+ T cells in alopecia areata. Here immunoSEQ multiplex PCR was the method, and the copy in TCRdb shows in-frame clones only, minus some. The sample comprises roughly 7,400 clones, around three fifths of which are singletons, and about an eighth rests with the top ten. Sequenced here: skin, sampled at week 4, from a patient treated with tofacitinib. These receptors were obtained from a human donor with alopecia areata. The CDR3 runs from the conserved cysteine through the conserved F or W. D genes are given only for firm matches. Clone size, where shown, is once, few, many, or a class for clones that have expanded.

abundance | j_gene | v_gene | d_gene | CDR3aa | CDR3nt
. | TRBJ2-5 | TRBV27 | . | CASRQGLFETQYF | TGTGCCAGCAGACAGGGTTTATTCGAGACCCAGTACTTC
. | TRBJ2-5 | TRBV2 | TRBD1 | CASRHRQGGRETQYF | TGTGCCAGTAGGCATCGACAGGGCGGAAGGGAGACCCAGTACTTC
few | TRBJ2-3 | TRBV4-1 | . | CASSQRRGDIYTDTQYF | TGCGCCAGCAGCCAACGTCGGGGGGACATTTACACAGATACGCAGTATTTT
few | TRBJ1-6 | TRBV7-3 | . | CASSFTGDSPLHF | TGTGCCAGCAGCTTTACCGGGGACTCACCCCTCCACTTT
. | TRBJ1-2 | TRBV6-1 | . | CASRPTQNYGYTF | TGTGCCAGCAGACCAACTCAGAACTATGGCTACACCTTC
. | TRBJ2-7 | TRBV19 | TRBD1 | CASSSDRGYEQYF | TGTGCCAGTAGTAGCGACAGGGGCTACGAGCAGTACTTC
. | TRBJ2-5 | TRBV4-1 | . | CASSQVVRGPQETQYF | TGCGCCAGCAGCCAAGTCGTCCGGGGACCACAAGAGACCCAGTACTTC
. | TRBJ2-3 | TRBV6-5 | TRBD2 | CASSYSGAGGGDTQYF | TGTGCCAGCAGTTACTCCGGGGCGGGGGGGGGCGATACGCAGTATTTT
. | TRBJ1-5 | TRBV23-1 | TRBD1 | CASSKTGVSNQPQHF | TGCGCCAGCAGTAAAACAGGGGTTAGCAATCAGCCCCAGCATTTT
. | TRBJ1-5 | TRBV6-1 | . | CASRSQGPRQPQHF | TGTGCCAGCCGCTCACAGGGTCCTAGACAGCCCCAGCATTTT
few | TRBJ2-7 | TRBV6-6 | TRBD1 | CASSYRDRDFEQYF | TGTGCCAGCAGTTACCGGGACAGGGACTTCGAGCAGTACTTC
. | TRBJ2-6 | TRBV7-2 | . | CASSLRSSPGANVLTF | TGTGCCAGCAGCCTTAGGTCGTCGCCTGGGGCCAACGTCCTGACTTTC
once | TRBJ2-1 | TRBV5-1 | . | CASSPGGPHNNEQFF | TGCGCCAGCAGCCCGGGTGGTCCCCACAACAATGAGCAGTTCTTC
. | TRBJ2-1 | TRBV4-1 | . | CASSSSGFLYNEQFF | TGCGCCAGCAGCTCTAGTGGCTTCCTCTACAATGAGCAGTTCTTC
. | TRBJ2-5 | TRBV5-1 | . | CASSSPDQGIETQYF | TGCGCCAGCAGCTCGCCGGACCAGGGTATCGAGACCCAGTACTTC
. | TRBJ2-3 | TRBV7-3 | TRBD2 | CASSSGGADTQYF | TGTGCCAGCAGTTCCGGGGGGGCGGATACGCAGTATTTT
once | TRBJ2-7 | TRBV4-3 | . | CASSQDSPIGAGSSYEQYF | TGCGCCAGCAGCCAAGATTCCCCAATTGGGGCAGGTAGCTCCTACGAGCAGTACTTC
. | TRBJ2-2 | TRBV7-6 | . | CASSSQGVLISGELFF | TGTGCCAGCAGCTCTCAGGGAGTCCTTATATCCGGGGAGCTGTTTTTT
. | TRBJ2-3 | TRBV5-5 | . | CASSLGVLADTQYF | TGTGCCAGCAGCTTGGGAGTATTGGCAGATACGCAGTATTTT
. | TRBJ2-3 | TRBV6-5 | TRBD1 | CASTQAQGATDTQYF | TGTGCCAGCACCCAAGCCCAGGGGGCGACAGATACGCAGTATTTT
. | TRBJ2-1 | TRBV4-1 | TRBD2 | CASSQERGGASWNEQFF | TGCGCCAGCAGCCAAGAGCGCGGGGGGGCCTCATGGAATGAGCAGTTCTTC
. | TRBJ2-5 | TRBV7-3 | . | CASSSRPLIETQYF | TGTGCCAGCAGCTCTAGGCCCCTCATTGAGACCCAGTACTTC
. | TRBJ2-7 | TRBV6-6 | . | CASSYSNSYEQYF | TGTGCCAGCAGTTACTCGAACTCCTACGAGCAGTACTTC
. | TRBJ2-1 | TRBV5-1 | . | CASSLGTFSYNEQFF | TGCGCCAGCAGCTTGGGGACGTTCTCCTACAATGAGCAGTTCTTC
. | TRBJ2-2 | TRBV6-6 | . | CASSRGGSNGELFF | TGTGCCAGCAGTAGGGGGGGCAGTAACGGGGAGCTGTTTTTT
. | TRBJ1-5 | TRBV7-7 | . | CASSLDRDQPQHF | TGTGCCAGCAGCTTAGACAGGGATCAGCCCCAGCATTTT
. | TRBJ2-7 | TRBV14 | TRBD2 | CASSHREGLAFSAEQYF | TGTGCCAGCAGCCACCGGGAGGGACTAGCCTTCTCGGCCGAGCAGTACTTC
. | TRBJ2-5 | TRBV15 | TRBD2 | CATSRGRGGTETQYF | TGTGCCACCAGCAGAGGCCGGGGGGGAACTGAGACCCAGTACTTC
. | TRBJ2-5 | TRBV10-1 | TRBD2 | CASSEPVRESGRQETQYF | TGCGCCAGCAGTGAGCCCGTACGGGAAAGCGGGAGGCAAGAGACCCAGTACTTC
once | TRBJ2-7 | TRBV9 | TRBD2 | CASSLTSATYEQYF | TGTGCCAGCAGCCTGACTAGCGCCACCTACGAGCAGTACTTC
few | TRBJ2-3 | TRBV7-9 | . | CASSLEGSGTGFSYTQYF | TGTGCCAGCAGCTTAGAGGGCTCAGGGACTGGATTTTCCTATACGCAGTATTTT
. | TRBJ2-2 | TRBV4-3 | . | CASSQGVLVWGNTGELFF | TGCGCCAGCAGCCAAGGTGTTTTAGTTTGGGGGAACACCGGGGAGCTGTTTTTT
few | TRBJ1-1 | TRBV5-1 | TRBD1 | CASSIGTGGTEAFF | TGCGCCAGCAGCATCGGGACAGGAGGCACTGAAGCTTTCTTT
. | TRBJ1-3 | TRBV4-1 | TRBD1 | CASSGQGSPGNTIYF | TGCGCCAGCAGCGGACAGGGGAGCCCTGGAAACACCATATATTTT
. | TRBJ2-1 | TRBV25-1 | TRBD2 | CASIASGKVNEQFF | TGTGCCAGCATAGCTAGCGGGAAAGTCAATGAGCAGTTCTTC
. | TRBJ1-5 | TRBV18 | . | CASSQGSGQPQHF | TGTGCCAGCTCACAAGGCTCAGGTCAGCCCCAGCATTTT
. | TRBJ2-1 | TRBV27 | TRBD2 | CASSSGTSGSNEQFF | TGTGCCAGCAGTTCCGGGACTAGCGGGAGTAATGAGCAGTTCTTC
once | TRBJ2-7 | TRBV7-2 | . | CASSSANEQYF | TGTGCCAGCAGCTCTGCTAACGAGCAGTACTTC
. | TRBJ2-2 | TRBV13 | TRBD2 | CASSYGLAGGTGELFF | TGTGCCAGCAGCTACGGACTAGCGGGGGGGACCGGGGAGCTGTTTTTT
. | TRBJ2-7 | TRBV7-6 | TRBD2 | CASSPWGLDYEQYF | TGTGCCAGCAGCCCGTGGGGACTAGACTACGAGCAGTACTTC
. | TRBJ1-2 | TRBV2 | . | CASSDAGTGYTF | TGTGCCAGCAGTGACGCAGGGACCGGCTACACCTTC
. | TRBJ2-1 | TRBV4-3 | TRBD1 | CASSRTRDRDYNEQFF | TGCGCCAGCAGCCGAACGCGGGACAGGGACTACAATGAGCAGTTCTTC
few | TRBJ2-3 | TRBV4-2 | . | CASSRQVTDTQYF | TGTGCCAGCAGCCGACAGGTCACAGATACGCAGTATTTT
. | TRBJ1-2 | TRBV9 | TRBD1 | CASSAETKGQGIYGYTF | TGTGCCAGCAGCGCCGAAACCAAGGGACAGGGAATCTATGGCTACACCTTC
. | TRBJ2-3 | TRBV4-2 | . | CASSQDGVADTQYF | TGTGCCAGCAGCCAAGATGGGGTAGCAGATACGCAGTATTTT
. | TRBJ2-2 | TRBV19 | TRBD2 | CASSILAGTNTGELFF | TGTGCCAGTAGTATCCTAGCGGGAACGAACACCGGGGAGCTGTTTTTT
. | TRBJ2-1 | TRBV28 | TRBD2 | CASSLGLAGGPSEQFF | TGTGCCAGCAGTTTAGGGCTAGCGGGAGGGCCGAGTGAGCAGTTCTTC
. | TRBJ1-2 | TRBV28 | TRBD1 | CASSPLGQSYGYTF | TGTGCCAGCAGTCCCCTGGGACAGAGCTATGGCTACACCTTC
few | TRBJ2-1 | TRBV4-1 | . | CASSQDGREDNEQFF | TGCGCCAGCAGCCAAGATGGCAGGGAGGACAATGAGCAGTTCTTC